These 5 T cell receptor beta chains share one sample of origin, sequenced in a study of blood T cell repertoires in COVID-19. The assay was immunoSEQ multiplex PCR, and TCRdb's table has in-frame clones only and misses some. Here the sample spans 85,000 to 100,000 clones, around 88% being singletons. Sequences were obtained from peripheral blood. Receptors originate from a man aged 45-65 years with COVID-19, enrolled during active disease.

CDR3 loop: CASRGGPSADGEAFF. CDR3 DNA sequence: TGCGCCAGCAGGGGGGGGCCCTCCGCCGACGGGGAAGCTTTCTTT. This chain links TRBV5-1 with TRBJ1-1, with a tentative D call TRBD1 (6 bases). The CDR3 has 15 residues. Germline V gene sequence: CDR1 SGHRS, CDR2 YFSETQ. V was pared by 5 bases and J by 8 bases, with 22 bases between.

The chain recombines TRBV24-1 with TRBJ1-2; no clear D. This CDR3 region has 11 residues. Germline assignment: CDR1 KGHDR and CDR2 SFDVKD. V was cut by 9 bases and J by 7 bases, with 11 bases left in between. As DNA, the CDR3 is TGTGCCACCGGGCCAATCCCTGGCTACACCTTC. Translated: CATGPIPGYTF.

CDR3 protein: CASSPTVGVSYNEQFF. In DNA, the CDR3 is TGTGCCAGCAGCCCTACGGTAGGGGTCTCCTACAATGAGCAGTTCTTC. This chain links TRBV9 with TRBJ2-1, with D possibly being TRBD1 (5 bases). CDR1 and CDR2 (germline): SGDLS, YYNGEE. Trimming took off 4 bases at V and 0 bases at J, with 14 bases between the two ends. CDR3 length: 16 residues. The full variable domain, rest sourced from reference TRBV9 and TRBJ2-1, is DSGVTQTPKHLITATGQRVTLRCSPRSGDLSVYWYQQSLDQGLQFLIQYYNGEERAKGNILERFSAQQFPDLHSELNLSSLELGDSALYFCASSPTVGVSYNEQFFGPGTRLTVL.

This chain links TRBV2 with TRBJ1-2, with D possibly matching TRBD1 (5 bases). V shed 2 bases and J shed 0 bases, with 10 bases lying between them. The CDR3 is made up of 15 amino acids. Germline-derived CDR1 and CDR2 are SNHLY and FYNNEI. The CDR3 loop reads CASSEIDSTNYGYTF. CDR3 nucleotides: TGTGCCAGCAGTGAAATAGACAGCACTAACTATGGCTACACCTTC. The full variable domain, rest sourced from reference TRBV2 and TRBJ1-2, is EPEVTQTPSHQVTQMGQEVILRCVPISNHLYFYWYRQILGQKVEFLVSFYNNEISEKSEIFDDQFSVERPDGSNFTLKIRSTKLEDSAMYFCASSEIDSTNYGYTFGSGTRLTVV.

The V gene is TRBV14, the J gene TRBJ2-3, with D perhaps matching TRBD1 (7 bases). This CDR3 spans 19 amino acids. The germline gives CDR1 SGHDN, CDR2 FVKESK. Trimming removed 4 bases from V and 2 bases from J, with 25 bases in between. This CDR3 reads CASSPGAEGARSITDTQYF. DNA of the CDR3: TGTGCCAGCAGCCCAGGGGCGGAGGGGGCCCGGTCGATCACAGATACGCAGTATTTT.